This T cell receptor beta chain is from a study of blood T cell repertoires in COVID-19. Study background: Sources were T cells, B-cell-depleted T cells, or PBMCs; the material itself was cDNA or gDNA.

Libraries were prepared by immunoSEQ multiplex PCR; TCRdb keeps only in-frame clonotypes and omits some of them. This sample has some 400,000 clones, with around 90% found just once. This clone is a singleton in its sample. The junction departs from the called germline gene at one end, perhaps through a read error. The sequence derives from a man younger than 35 with active or convalescent COVID-19. Sequencing was performed on peripheral blood.

The CDR3 is CASSQAHSSGNTIYF. The CDR3 DNA reads TGTGCCAGCAGTCAAGCCCACAGCTCTGGAAACACCATATATTTT. The chain combines TRBV6-1 with TRBJ1-3; D ambiguous. The CDR3 has 15 residues. Germline V lookup: CDR1 MNHNS, CDR2 SASEGT.